The next 19 T cell receptor beta chains were all read from a single sample in a study of blood T cell repertoires in COVID-19. Assay: immunoSEQ multiplex PCR; the TCRdb copy retains only in-frame clones and omits some. This sample has approximately 350,000 clones; roughly 90% occur once, and the top ten carry roughly 1.2%. Sequenced input: peripheral blood. The source is a man between 35 and 55 years old with acute or convalescent COVID-19.

For the CDR3, the DNA is TGTGCCACCAGTGATTGGAATGTACCAGCGGGGGTGGCCTACAATGAGCAGTTCTTC. It translates to CATSDWNVPAGVAYNEQFF. The chain combines TRBV24-1 with TRBJ2-1; 8 bases are shared with TRBD2. The CDR3 is made up of 19 amino acids. In germline, CDR1 is KGHDR, CDR2 SFDVKD. V dropped 2 bases and J dropped 2; count of bases not matched to a gene: 13.

The rearrangement joins TRBV6-2 or TRBV6-3 to TRBJ1-1, with 7 bases lining up with TRBD1. The V segment lost 6 bases and the J segment 5 bases; nucleotides outside the gene matches: 15. Germline V CDR1 and CDR2: MNHEY, SVGEGT. The CDR3 runs 16 residues. The DNA for the CDR3 is TGTGCCAGCAGCCCTTTCTTTTCGACAGGGCGGACTGAAGCTTTCTTT. Its translation is CASSPFFSTGRTEAFF.

The genes are TRBV19 and TRBJ1-5, with D unresolved. CDR3 size: 15 residues. V lost 3 bases and J lost 2, with 11 bases in between. Germline CDR1 is LNHDA and CDR2 is SQIVND (reference sequence). The CDR3 coding sequence is TGTGCCAGTAGTATGGCAGGAGGCGGCAATCAGCCCCAGCATTTT. It codes for CASSMAGGGNQPQHF. Filled out from reference TRBV19 and TRBJ1-5, the complete variable domain reads DGGITQSPKYLFRKEGQNVTLSCEQNLNHDAMYWYRQDPGQGLRLIYYSQIVNDFQKGDIAEGYSVSREKKESFPLTVTSAQKNPTAFYLCASSMAGGGNQPQHFGDGTRLSIL.

This clone is a singleton in its sample. V gene TRBV19 combines with J gene TRBJ1-2, with D tentatively TRBD1 (5 bases). V lost 6 bases to trimming and J lost 4 bases, with 21 bases between them. Germline assignment: CDR1 LNHDA and CDR2 SQIVND (reference sequence). There are 16 residues in the CDR3. The CDR3: CASSTRTRTSVYGYTF. The CDR3 nucleotides read TGTGCCAGTAGCACCAGAACGAGGACATCAGTCTATGGCTACACCTTC. Filled out from reference TRBV19 and TRBJ1-2, the complete variable domain reads DGGITQSPKYLFRKEGQNVTLSCEQNLNHDAMYWYRQDPGQGLRLIYYSQIVNDFQKGDIAEGYSVSREKKESFPLTVTSAQKNPTAFYLCASSTRTRTSVYGYTFGSGTRLTVV.

The chain couples TRBV5-4 to TRBJ2-3, with D possibly matching TRBD2 (6 bases). The CDR3 contains 17 residues. V lost 1 base and J 1 base, leaving 16 bases between the germline ends. Germline lookup yields CDR1 SGHNT and CDR2 YYREEE (reference sequence). In DNA form, the CDR3 reads TGTGCCAGCAGCTTGCCGTTCGGCGGGGCGGGCACAGATACGCAGTATTTT. Protein: CASSLPFGGAGTDTQYF.

The chain recombines TRBV28 with TRBJ2-3, with 7 bases that match TRBD2. Germline V gene lookup returns CDR1 MDHEN and CDR2 SYDVKM. V was clipped by 7 bases and J by 6 bases; unmatched bases: 13. This CDR3 is built from 15 residues. This chain's CDR3 is CASNLGLPISDTQYF. The CDR3 nucleotides are TGTGCCAGCAACCTGGGACTACCAATTTCTGATACGCAGTATTTT.

The chain joins TRBV6-5 to TRBJ2-5, with 7 bases identical to TRBD1. Germline trimming cut 6 bases from V and 5 bases from J; bases unmatched to any gene: 9. The CDR3 is 14 residues long. Germline V CDR1 and CDR2: MNHEY, SVGAGI. The CDR3 loop is CASSSQTGSETQYF. The CDR3, as DNA: TGTGCCAGCAGCTCCCAGACAGGGTCGGAGACCCAGTACTTC.

This chain joins TRBV5-1 and TRBJ2-5; possibly TRBD2 for D (5 bases). The CDR3 extends over 15 amino acids. The germline gives CDR1 SGHRS, CDR2 YFSETQ. V was pared by 0 bases and J by 0 bases, with 9 bases between. CDR3 in amino acids: CASSLGGINQETQYF. CDR3 bases: TGCGCCAGCAGCTTGGGAGGGATAAACCAAGAGACCCAGTACTTC.

The chain is built from TRBV7-3 and TRBJ2-4; weak D call: TRBD1 (5 bases). Germline-derived CDR1 and CDR2 are SGHTA and FQGTGA. Trimming cost V 5 bases and J 8 bases, with 19 bases left between them. The CDR3 spans 15 residues. In nucleotides, the CDR3 is TGTGCCAGCAGCGACCCAGGGTCCGTAGGTGACATTCAGTACTTC. Translation: CASSDPGSVGDIQYF.

The chain joins TRBV24-1 to TRBJ2-1; TRBD2 aligns across 14 bases. This CDR3 contains 17 residues. Germline V gives CDR1 KGHDR, CDR2 SFDVKD. The junction had 7 bases not matched to a gene; V was cut back by 3 bases and J by 7 bases. CDR3 protein: CATSDQRTSGRLNEQFF. DNA of the CDR3: TGTGCCACCAGTGATCAGAGGACTAGCGGGAGGTTAAATGAGCAGTTCTTC.

This sequence joins TRBV28 and TRBJ2-6; TRBD2 is a possible D gene (5 bases). The CDR3 loop spans 16 amino acids. The germline V and J ends were trimmed by 5 bases and 0 bases, with 11 bases remaining between them. The V gene's germline CDR1 is MDHEN and CDR2 SYDVKM. CDR3 loop: CASSDLGSSGANVLTF. CDR3 bases: TGTGCCAGCAGTGATCTGGGGAGCTCTGGGGCCAACGTCCTGACTTTC.

This clone was seen only a few times. The chain links TRBV29-1 to TRBJ2-3, with 13 bases aligning to TRBD2. After removal of 6 bases from V and 2 bases from J, the junction contained 5 bases not matched to a gene. Germline V gene lookup returns CDR1 SQVTM and CDR2 ANQGSEA. The CDR3 runs 15 residues. CDR3 bases: TGCAGCGTAGCCGGGACTAGCGGGACCACAGATACGCAGTATTTT. This encodes CSVAGTSGTTDTQYF.

V gene TRBV3-1 (or the pseudogene TRBV3-2) combines with J gene TRBJ2-2; 8 nucleotides align to TRBD2. Germline CDR1 LGHDT, CDR2 YNNKEL (reference sequence). V lost 0 bases, J lost 6 bases, and 9 bases stayed unmatched. CDR3 length: 17 residues. The CDR3 sequence: CASSQDLGLVSSGELFF. The CDR3 nucleotides are TGTGCCAGCAGCCAAGATCTGGGACTAGTGTCGTCCGGGGAGCTGTTTTTT.

The V and J genes are TRBV7-9 and TRBJ1-1; perhaps TRBD1 as D (6 bases). This CDR3 region has 13 residues. CDR1 and CDR2 (germline): SEHNR, FQNEAQ (reference sequence). V was trimmed by 5 bases and J by 5 bases, leaving 12 bases between them. The CDR3 here is CASSEQGRTEAFF. The CDR3 DNA reads TGTGCCAGCAGCGAACAGGGTAGGACTGAAGCTTTCTTT.

The chain uses TRBV25-1 and TRBJ2-7; no clear D gene. This CDR3 spans 14 amino acids. The germline V gene has CDR1 MGHDK and CDR2 SYGVNS. Trimming took off 7 bases at V and 0 bases at J, with 13 bases between the two ends. Here the CDR3 DNA reads TGTGCCAGCACTGGCAGGCCCAACTCCTACGAGCAGTACTTC. Encoded protein: CASTGRPNSYEQYF.

The chain couples TRBV6-5 to TRBJ1-2, with 9 bases that match TRBD1. Trimming took 2 bases from V and 6 from J; bases not matched to a gene: 1. The CDR3 is 13 residues long. CDR1 and CDR2 from the germline V gene are MNHEY and SVGAGI. CDR3 sequence: CASSYRDRDGYTF. The CDR3 DNA reads TGTGCCAGCAGTTACCGGGACAGGGATGGCTACACCTTC.

V is TRBV13 and J is TRBJ1-1; maybe TRBD1 (6 bases). The ends were cut back, 5 bases at V and 4 bases at J, with 8 bases in the middle. The CDR3 spans 12 residues. From germline, CDR1 is PRHDT and CDR2 FYEKMQ (reference sequence). The CDR3 DNA follows: TGTGCCAGCAGCCTGGGGGCCACTGAAGCTTTCTTT. This sequence encodes CASSLGATEAFF.

The J gene is TRBJ2-1, the V gene TRBV20-1, with 11 bases fitting TRBD2. Germline V gene data show CDR1 as DFQATT and CDR2 as SNEGSKA (reference sequence). The J segment lost 8 bases and the V segment lost 3 bases, leaving 15 bases of the junction unmatched. This CDR3 comprises 17 residues. CDR3 coding DNA: TGCAGTGCTAGTGAACTAGCGGGGGCCTATTTCCGGGATGAGCAGTTCTTC. This encodes CSASELAGAYFRDEQFF.

The chain is built from TRBV19 and TRBJ1-5; tentative D call: TRBD1 (5 bases). With 3 bases removed from V and 7 bases from J, the gap between germline ends came to 19 bases. Germline V gene data show CDR1 as LNHDA and CDR2 as SQIVND (reference sequence). The CDR3 length is 16 residues. CDR3 nucleotides: TGTGCCAGTAGTATGGGTGGAAGGGGTGTCGGCCAGCCCCAGCATTTT. Amino acid sequence: CASSMGGRGVGQPQHF.